Listed below are T cell receptor beta chains from one sample, sequenced in a study of post-analysis software for immune sequencing data. TCRdb recomputed calls from the PCR reads with MiXCR, one row per CDR3 protein. The profile shows some 500,000 distinct CDR3 sequences, approximately 45% of them singletons. Sequenced: blood. The receptor set was obtained from a girl between 10 and 17 years old with multiple sclerosis. The CDR3 runs from the conserved cysteine through the conserved F or W. A D gene is named only where the DNA matches it firmly. Some rows mark clone size as missing; the rest say once, few, many or name a class of expanded clone.

DNA: TGCAGCGTTGTCCTCGGGACAGATTCCTACGAGCAGTACTTC
CDR3: CSVVLGTDSYEQYF
V: TRBV29-1
length: 14
size: NA
J: TRBJ2-7
D: TRBD1

DNA: TGTGCCAGCAGCAGGGCCAATGAGCAGTTCTTC
CDR3: CASSRANEQFF
V: TRBV3-1
length: 11
size: NA
J: TRBJ2-1
D: NA

DNA: TGTGCCAGCAGCTTACGTACAGCTTCCTACAATGAGCAGTTCTTC
CDR3: CASSLRTASYNEQFF
V: TRBV7-2
length: 15
size: NA
J: TRBJ2-1
D: NA

DNA: TGTGCCAGCAGCTTAAAGGTTTTGGGGAGCCTTAACACTGAAGCTTTCTTT
CDR3: CASSLKVLGSLNTEAFF
V: TRBV11-2
length: 17
size: NA
J: TRBJ1-1
D: NA

DNA: TGTGCCAGCAGCACAGTTGACCCCGTAGGAGATACGCAGTATTTT
CDR3: CASSTVDPVGDTQYF
V: TRBV7-2
length: 15
size: few
J: TRBJ2-3
D: NA

DNA: TGTGCCAGCAGTTCCCTCGGGGGTAGCTCCTACGAGCAGTACTTC
CDR3: CASSSLGGSSYEQYF
V: TRBV27
length: 15
size: NA
J: TRBJ2-7
D: NA

DNA: TGTGCCAGCAGCTGGGGACTAGCGGGAGTACGCACAGATACGCAGTATTTT
CDR3: CASSWGLAGVRTDTQYF
V: TRBV7-2
length: 17
size: few
J: TRBJ2-3
D: TRBD2

DNA: TGTGCCAGCAGTTCCTCCTCAGAGACCCAGTACTTC
CDR3: CASSSSSETQYF
V: TRBV12-3/TRBV12-4
length: 12
size: NA
J: TRBJ2-5
D: NA

DNA: TGCAGTGCTAGGTCTAATAGCGGGAAGGAGGTAACCGGGGAGCTGTTTTTT
CDR3: CSARSNSGKEVTGELFF
V: TRBV20-1
length: 17
size: NA
J: TRBJ2-2
D: TRBD2

DNA: TGCAGTGCTAGAGATTCAGCGGGAGCGGCGGAGACCCAGTACTTC
CDR3: CSARDSAGAAETQYF
V: TRBV20-1
length: 15
size: NA
J: TRBJ2-5
D: TRBD2

DNA: TGTGCCAGCAGCTTGGACAGGGATGCGGTCCAGTACTTC
CDR3: CASSLDRDAVQYF
V: TRBV5-6
length: 13
size: NA
J: TRBJ2-7
D: NA

DNA: TGCAGTGCTAGGCAGGGGGCGTATGGCTACACCTTC
CDR3: CSARQGAYGYTF
V: TRBV20-1
length: 12
size: NA
J: TRBJ1-2
D: TRBD1

DNA: TGCGCCAGCAGCCAAGATTGGGACCGGGCCGGTGGCTACACCTTC
CDR3: CASSQDWDRAGGYTF
V: TRBV4-1
length: 15
size: NA
J: TRBJ1-2
D: NA

DNA: TGTGCCAGCAGGGGGACAGAGATGAACACTGAAGCTTTCTTT
CDR3: CASRGTEMNTEAFF
V: TRBV2
length: 14
size: NA
J: TRBJ1-1
D: TRBD1

DNA: TGTGCCAGCAGTTACTCGTGGGAGGGCTACAATGAGCAGTTCTTC
CDR3: CASSYSWEGYNEQFF
V: TRBV6-5
length: 15
size: NA
J: TRBJ2-1
D: TRBD2

DNA: TGTGCCACCAGTGATCAGGAGCTCGATGGCTACACCTTC
CDR3: CATSDQELDGYTF
V: TRBV24-1
length: 13
size: NA
J: TRBJ1-2
D: NA

DNA: TGCAGCGCCAGACTGGTGACAGGGTATGGCTACACCTTC
CDR3: CSARLVTGYGYTF
V: TRBV29-1
length: 13
size: few
J: TRBJ1-2
D: TRBD1

DNA: TGTGCCAGCAGCCAAGGGGCGGGATTCATAAATGAGCAGTTCTTC
CDR3: CASSQGAGFINEQFF
V: TRBV3-1
length: 15
size: few
J: TRBJ2-1
D: NA

DNA: TGCAGTAGCTATCCGCCAGCGGGAAGCACAGATACGCAGCATTTT
CDR3: CSSYPPAGSTDTQHF
V: TRBV20-1
length: 15
size: NA
J: TRBJ1-5
D: NA

DNA: TGCGCCAGCAGCCGGGAACAGGGGAGCAAAAACATTCAGTACTTC
CDR3: CASSREQGSKNIQYF
V: TRBV4-1
length: 15
size: few
J: TRBJ2-4
D: TRBD1

DNA: TGTGCCGGCAGGGCCGCACTTCGGGACACGGATACGCAGTATTTT
CDR3: CAGRAALRDTDTQYF
V: TRBV7-9
length: 15
size: once
J: TRBJ2-3
D: NA

DNA: TGCAGTGCTACACAGGGGGGTGGAGAGACCCAGTACTTC
CDR3: CSATQGGGETQYF
V: TRBV20-1
length: 13
size: few
J: TRBJ2-5
D: TRBD1

DNA: TGTGCCAGCAGCCAACCTAAAGGGGCGAACTCTGGAAACACCATATATTTT
CDR3: CASSQPKGANSGNTIYF
V: TRBV3-1
length: 17
size: NA
J: TRBJ1-3
D: NA

DNA: TGCAGCACCCGGGGGGGCGGAGATACCTACGAGCAGTACTTC
CDR3: CSTRGGGDTYEQYF
V: TRBV29-1
length: 14
size: NA
J: TRBJ2-7
D: TRBD2

DNA: TGTGCCAGCGGACCGGCCGGGAGGCCCCACAATGAGCAGTTCTTC
CDR3: CASGPAGRPHNEQFF
V: TRBV7-9
length: 15
size: NA
J: TRBJ2-1
D: TRBD2

DNA: TGTGCCAGCAGTGACCCGGGACTTGCTAACAATGAGCAGTTCTTC
CDR3: CASSDPGLANNEQFF
V: TRBV12-3/TRBV12-4
length: 15
size: few
J: TRBJ2-1
D: NA

DNA: TGTGCCAGCAGGGGGACTAACAGGGGTAACAATCAGCCCCAGCATTTT
CDR3: CASRGTNRGNNQPQHF
V: TRBV12-3/TRBV12-4
length: 16
size: NA
J: TRBJ1-5
D: TRBD1

DNA: TGTGCCAGCAGCCGCACAAGGAATGCAGATACGCAGTATTTT
CDR3: CASSRTRNADTQYF
V: TRBV7-9
length: 14
size: few
J: TRBJ2-3
D: NA

DNA: TGTGCCAGCAGCTTAGATGTACAGGGGGCGCTTTCCACTGAAGCTTTCTTT
CDR3: CASSLDVQGALSTEAFF
V: TRBV7-8
length: 17
size: NA
J: TRBJ1-1
D: TRBD1

DNA: TGTGCCAGCACCGCAGAGCCTGGTTTAGAGACCCAGTACTTC
CDR3: CASTAEPGLETQYF
V: TRBV12-3/TRBV12-4
length: 14
size: many
J: TRBJ2-5
D: NA

DNA: TGTGCCACCAGTTATAGCGGGAGGGACTACAATGAGCAGTTCTTC
CDR3: CATSYSGRDYNEQFF
V: TRBV24-1
length: 15
size: NA
J: TRBJ2-1
D: TRBD2

DNA: TGTGCCAGCAGTTTTGGACAGGGGGCGACCGGGACTAGAGACAATGAGCAGTTCTTC
CDR3: CASSFGQGATGTRDNEQFF
V: TRBV12-3/TRBV12-4
length: 19
size: NA
J: TRBJ2-1
D: TRBD1

DNA: TGTGCCAGCTCACCACGAAGACTAGCGGGCTCCTACAATGAGCAGTTCTTC
CDR3: CASSPRRLAGSYNEQFF
V: TRBV18
length: 17
size: NA
J: TRBJ2-1
D: TRBD2

DNA: TGTGCCAGCAGCGTAGTCCCAGGGATCACAGATACGCAGTATTTT
CDR3: CASSVVPGITDTQYF
V: TRBV9
length: 15
size: NA
J: TRBJ2-3
D: NA

DNA: TGTGCCTGCAGCCCAAGGGACAGCCAAGAGACCCAGTACTTC
CDR3: CACSPRDSQETQYF
V: TRBV7-9
length: 14
size: few
J: TRBJ2-5
D: TRBD1

DNA: TGCAGCGTTGAGAGAGGGGGCAGCTACAATGAGCAGTTCTTC
CDR3: CSVERGGSYNEQFF
V: TRBV29-1
length: 14
size: few
J: TRBJ2-1
D: TRBD1

DNA: TGTGCCAGCAGACCGGGACAGTGGGGGTACAATGAGCAGTTCTTC
CDR3: CASRPGQWGYNEQFF
V: TRBV6-2/TRBV6-3
length: 15
size: NA
J: TRBJ2-1
D: TRBD1

DNA: TGTGCCAGCACCCACCCCAGCGGGAGTACCGGAGAGACCCAGTACTTC
CDR3: CASTHPSGSTGETQYF
V: TRBV12-3/TRBV12-4
length: 16
size: few
J: TRBJ2-5
D: TRBD2

DNA: TGTGCCAGTTCCAACGTCGGGAACTTTCCGGCGTCCCATGAGCAGTTCTTC
CDR3: CASSNVGNFPASHEQFF
V: TRBV5-6
length: 17
size: NA
J: TRBJ2-1
D: NA

DNA: TGTGCCAGCATAGCGCAGGGTGGCACAGATACGCAGTATTTT
CDR3: CASIAQGGTDTQYF
V: TRBV12-3/TRBV12-4
length: 14
size: NA
J: TRBJ2-3
D: NA

DNA: TGCAGCGTTGAGACTAGCGGGACCTACGAGCAGTACTTC
CDR3: CSVETSGTYEQYF
V: TRBV29-1
length: 13
size: few
J: TRBJ2-7
D: TRBD2

DNA: TGTGCCAGCAGTTCCGGGACAGGCGGCGACGAGCAGTACTTC
CDR3: CASSSGTGGDEQYF
V: TRBV12-3/TRBV12-4
length: 14
size: NA
J: TRBJ2-7
D: TRBD1

DNA: TGTGCCAGCAGTGAAAGACTAGCGGGAGGGGGTAACCAAGAGACCCAGTACTTC
CDR3: CASSERLAGGGNQETQYF
V: TRBV25-1
length: 18
size: NA
J: TRBJ2-5
D: TRBD2